This paragraph covers one T cell receptor (beta chain) sequence. Its antigen is unidentified. The data stem from a study of cytomegalovirus exposure and HLA in healthy donors. Whole-study results and caveats: There were some V segments, including TRBV6-2 and TRBV6-3, excluded as indistinguishable. In a later analysis, TCR beta V- and J-gene trimming showed a link to a missense DCLRE1C variant.

Germline loops: CDR1 MNHEY, CDR2 SVGAGI. The V end was cut by 2 bases, the J end by 9 bases, with 8 bases between. The CDR3 runs 12 residues. PCR was performed using 60 Vbeta and 13 Jbeta primers. Using immunoSEQ multiplex PCR, the repertoire was profiled, and TCRdb retains in-frame clones only, with some absent. The profile shows over 130,000 clones, roughly 87% of them singletons. The chain couples TRBV6-5 to TRBJ2-1, with D possibly matching TRBD2 (5 bases). This TCR was recovered from a middle-aged woman in good health and CMV-seronegative. The sample taken for sequencing was PBMCs. DNA of the CDR3: TGTGCCAGCAGTTACGAGGGCAGTGAGCAGTTCTTC. It specifies CASSYEGSEQFF.